These 12 T cell receptor beta chains were sequenced from one sample in a study of CXCR3-negative and CXCR3-positive naive CD8 T cells. Carrying UMI labels, the TRB cDNA libraries were prepared through 5' RACE. TCRdb reprocessed the 5' RACE reads and keeps a single row for each CDR3 protein, giving no DNA. The table counts thousands of distinct CDR3 sequences; roughly 1.2% lies in the top ten. Material: naive CXCR3- CD8+ T cells from blood. The subset here: CD45RO-CCR7+CD27+CD95- naive CD8+ T cells lacking CXCR3 (TNR3-). The receptors derive from a human donor in good health. Some clones in this sample may be carry-over from other donors' samples.

The chain has TRBV29-1 and TRBJ1-1; TCRdb proposes TRBD1, but this gene call is untestable without DNA. CDR1 and CDR2 (germline): SQVTM, ANQGSEA. This CDR3 has 14 amino acids. CDR3 region: CSADPGLRQGEAFF.

This clonotype is identified as medium-sized from frequency. The V and J genes are TRBV20-1 and TRBJ2-7; TCRdb's D call of TRBD2 is untestable without DNA. Germline assignment: CDR1 DFQATT and CDR2 SNEGSKA (reference sequence). CDR3 size: 11 residues. The CDR3: CSAPGTLEQYF.

This clonotype shows up as medium-sized by frequency. The chain combines TRBV5-1 with TRBJ2-2; there is no DNA to check the TCRdb D call of TRBD2. This CDR3 has 15 amino acids. Germline-derived CDR1 and CDR2 are SGHRS and YFSETQ. CDR3 sequence: CASSARPLPPGELFF.

The J gene is TRBJ2-1, the V gene TRBV7-8; the D call of TRBD2 rests on TCRdb alone, since no DNA is present to check it. The CDR3 has 18 amino acids. Germline V CDR1 and CDR2: SGHVS, FQNEAQ. CDR3 region: CASSSEARGRFSYNEQFF.

Considering frequency, this clonotype is medium-sized. This chain connects TRBV7-6 to TRBJ1-2. Looked up from germline, CDR1 is SGHVS and CDR2 is FNYEAQ. CDR3 size: 13 residues. This chain's CDR3 is CASSLMSGDGYTF.

This clonotype is identified as medium-sized from frequency. This chain links TRBV4-1 with TRBJ1-1; TCRdb names TRBD1, which stays unverified in the absence of DNA. Germline assignment: CDR1 MGHRA and CDR2 YSYEKL. The CDR3 extends over 15 amino acids. The CDR3 region is CASSQVRGMVTEAFF.

This CDR3 reads CASSLTPGGTDTQYF. The V gene is TRBV7-3, the J gene TRBJ2-3; TCRdb calls TRBD2, which cannot be checked without DNA. CDR1 SGHTA and CDR2 FQGTGA come from the germline V gene. The CDR3 runs to 15 residues.

Its frequency marks this clonotype as medium-sized. V usage is TRBV7-3 and J usage is TRBJ1-5. The CDR3 spans 13 residues. CDR1 and CDR2 from the germline V gene are SGHTA and FQGTGA. The chain's CDR3 is CASSFGPNQPQHF.

According to its frequency, this clonotype is medium-sized. The chain recombines TRBV29-1 with TRBJ1-1. The CDR3 extends over 12 amino acids. Germline V lookup: CDR1 SQVTM, CDR2 ANQGSEA. The CDR3 region is CSVGVLEAEAFF.

This clonotype registers medium-sized by frequency. The chain recombines TRBV28 with TRBJ1-1. This CDR3 spans 14 amino acids. The germline CDR1 and CDR2 sequences are MDHEN and SYDVKM. CDR3 sequence reads: CASRLSSGSTEAFF.

This clonotype is classed as medium-sized (0.01 to 0.1%) by frequency. The chain employs TRBV29-1 and TRBJ2-5; TCRdb names TRBD2, which stays unverified in the absence of DNA. The CDR3 has 20 amino acids. Per the germline V gene, CDR1 is SQVTM and CDR2 is ANQGSEA. CDR3 sequence reads: CSVGGTSGSSGSGVQETQYF. Based on the CDR3 plus reference TRBV29-1 and TRBJ2-5, the full variable domain is SAVISQKPSRDICQRGTSLTIQCQVDSQVTMMFWYRQQPGQSLTLIATANQGSEATYESGFVIDKFPISRPNLTFSTLTVSNMSPEDSSIYLCSVGGTSGSSGSGVQETQYFGPGTRLLVL.

This clonotype shows up as medium-sized by frequency. The J gene is TRBJ2-1, the V gene TRBV12-3 or TRBV12-4; checking the TCRdb D call of TRBD2 is not possible without DNA. This CDR3 has 20 amino acids. This CDR3 is CASSEAPGASPIGSYNEQFF.